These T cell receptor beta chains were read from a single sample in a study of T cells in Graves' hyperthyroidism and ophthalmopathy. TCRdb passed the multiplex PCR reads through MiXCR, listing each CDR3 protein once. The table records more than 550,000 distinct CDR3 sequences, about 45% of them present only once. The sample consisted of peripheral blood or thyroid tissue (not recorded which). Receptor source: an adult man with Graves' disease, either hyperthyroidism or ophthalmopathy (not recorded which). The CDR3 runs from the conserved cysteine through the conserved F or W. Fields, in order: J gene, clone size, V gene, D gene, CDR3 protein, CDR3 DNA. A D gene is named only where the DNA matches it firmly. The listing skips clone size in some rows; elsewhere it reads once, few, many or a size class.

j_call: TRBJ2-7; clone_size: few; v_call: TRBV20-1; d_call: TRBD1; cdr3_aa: CSAQASQGREQYF; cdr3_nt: TGCAGTGCACAAGCCTCACAGGGGCGTGAGCAGTACTTC
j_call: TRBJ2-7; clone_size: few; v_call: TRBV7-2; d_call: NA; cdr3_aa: CASTRTEAIYEQYF; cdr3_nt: TGTGCCAGCACCCGGACAGAGGCGATTTACGAGCAGTACTTC
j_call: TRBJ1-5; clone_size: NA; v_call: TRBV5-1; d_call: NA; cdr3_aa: CTKGASSNQPQHF; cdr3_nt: TGCACCAAAGGGGCCAGCTCTAATCAGCCCCAGCATTTT
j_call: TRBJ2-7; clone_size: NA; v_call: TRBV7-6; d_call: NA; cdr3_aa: CASSLESSSYEQYF; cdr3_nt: TGTGCCAGCAGCTTAGAGAGTTCCTCCTACGAGCAGTACTTC
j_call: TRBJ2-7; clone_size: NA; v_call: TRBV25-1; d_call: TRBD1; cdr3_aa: CASSIGQALSYEQYF; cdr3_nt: TGTGCCAGCAGCATCGGACAGGCCTTGTCCTACGAGCAGTACTTC
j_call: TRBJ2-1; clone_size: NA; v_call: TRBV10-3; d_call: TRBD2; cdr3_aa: CAISGTSGQSQPYNEQFF; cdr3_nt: TGTGCCATCAGTGGGACTAGCGGGCAATCTCAGCCCTACAATGAGCAGTTCTTC
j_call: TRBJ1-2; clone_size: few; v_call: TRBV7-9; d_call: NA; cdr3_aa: CASSGDGWGGYTF; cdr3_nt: TGTGCCAGCAGCGGCGACGGGTGGGGGGGCTACACCTTC
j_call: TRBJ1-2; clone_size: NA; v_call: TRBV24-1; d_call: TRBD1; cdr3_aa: CATSGTGNYGYTF; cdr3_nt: TGTGCCACCAGTGGGACAGGGAACTATGGCTACACCTTC
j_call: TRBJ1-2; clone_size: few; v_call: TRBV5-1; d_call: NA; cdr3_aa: CASSLVPEEGYTF; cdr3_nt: TGCGCCAGCAGCTTGGTGCCAGAAGAGGGCTACACCTTC
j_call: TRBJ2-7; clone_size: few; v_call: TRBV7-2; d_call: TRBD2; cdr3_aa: CASSLPTSGGATYEQYF; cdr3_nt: TGTGCCAGCAGCTTACCGACTAGCGGGGGCGCGACCTACGAGCAGTACTTC
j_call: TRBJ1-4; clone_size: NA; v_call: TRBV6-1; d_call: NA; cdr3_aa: CASSEWTRLFF; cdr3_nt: TGTGCCAGCAGTGAATGGACACGACTTTTTTTT
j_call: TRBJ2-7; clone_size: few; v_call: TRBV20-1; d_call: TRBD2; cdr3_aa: CSARRLAMGYEQYF; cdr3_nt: TGCAGTGCTAGGCGACTAGCTATGGGCTACGAGCAGTACTTC
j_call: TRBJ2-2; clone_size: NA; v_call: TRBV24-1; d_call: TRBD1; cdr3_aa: CATSEEDRRNTGELFF; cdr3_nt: TGTGCCACCAGTGAAGAGGACAGGAGGAACACCGGGGAGCTGTTTTTT
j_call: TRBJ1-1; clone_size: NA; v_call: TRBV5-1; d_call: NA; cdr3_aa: CASRPRQMNTEAFF; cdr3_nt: TGCGCCAGCAGACCCAGACAGATGAACACTGAAGCTTTCTTT
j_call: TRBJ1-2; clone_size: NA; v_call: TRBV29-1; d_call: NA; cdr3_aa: CSAQGSIYSYTF; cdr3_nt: TGCAGCGCACAGGGTTCTATATATAGCTACACCTTC
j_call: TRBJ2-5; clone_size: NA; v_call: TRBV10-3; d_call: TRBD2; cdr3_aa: CASSVVPRGVRKTQYF; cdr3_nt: TGTGCCAGCAGCGTAGTACCGCGGGGGGTAAGGAAGACCCAGTACTTC
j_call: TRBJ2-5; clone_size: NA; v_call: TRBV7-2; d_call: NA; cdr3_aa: CAWSGGRQETQYF; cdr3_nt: TGTGCCTGGAGTGGGGGGCGCCAAGAGACCCAGTACTTC
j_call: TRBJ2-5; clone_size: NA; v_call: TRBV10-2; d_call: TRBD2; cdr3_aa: CASSPSSGRASETQCF; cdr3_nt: TGCGCCAGCAGCCCATCTAGCGGGAGGGCCTCAGAGACCCAGTGCTTC
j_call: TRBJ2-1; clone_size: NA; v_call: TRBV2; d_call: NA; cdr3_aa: CANRDNNNEQFF; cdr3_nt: TGTGCCAACCGGGACAATAACAATGAGCAGTTCTTC
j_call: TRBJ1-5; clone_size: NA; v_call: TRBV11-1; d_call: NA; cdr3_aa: CASTNRGNQPQHF; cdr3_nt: TGTGCCAGTACCAACAGGGGCAATCAGCCCCAGCATTTT
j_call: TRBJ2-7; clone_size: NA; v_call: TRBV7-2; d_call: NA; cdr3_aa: CAWSGRDGLYEQYF; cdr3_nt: TGTGCCTGGAGTGGGCGGGACGGGCTTTACGAGCAGTACTTC
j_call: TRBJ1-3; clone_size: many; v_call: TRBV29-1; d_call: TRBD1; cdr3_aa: CSVGQPSSGNTIYF; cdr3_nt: TGCAGCGTGGGACAGCCAAGCTCTGGAAACACCATATATTTT
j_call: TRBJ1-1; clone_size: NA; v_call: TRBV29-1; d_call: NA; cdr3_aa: CRANPGPKAFF; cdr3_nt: TGCAGAGCTAACCCGGGCCCAAAAGCTTTCTTT
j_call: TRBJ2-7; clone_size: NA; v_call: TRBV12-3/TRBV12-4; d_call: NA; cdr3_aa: CASSLGGSSTQQYF; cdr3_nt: TGTGCCAGCAGTTTAGGGGGCTCTTCGACCCAGCAGTACTTC
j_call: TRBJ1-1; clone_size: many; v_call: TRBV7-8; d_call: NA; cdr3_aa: CASSGGVNTEAFF; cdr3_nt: TGTGCCAGCAGCGGCGGGGTGAACACTGAAGCTTTCTTT
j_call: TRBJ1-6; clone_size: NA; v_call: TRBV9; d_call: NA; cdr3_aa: CASSVFDGRSSYNSPLHF; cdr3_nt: TGTGCCAGCAGCGTATTCGATGGGAGGAGCTCCTATAATTCACCCCTCCACTTT
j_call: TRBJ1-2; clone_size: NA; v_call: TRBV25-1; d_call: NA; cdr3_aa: CASSATGYYGYTF; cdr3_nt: TGTGCCAGCAGTGCAACAGGGTACTATGGCTACACCTTC
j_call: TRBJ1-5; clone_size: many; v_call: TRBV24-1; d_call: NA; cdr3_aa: CATSEGPLSTEQPQHF; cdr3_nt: TGTGCCACCAGTGAGGGTCCCCTCAGTACGGAGCAGCCCCAGCATTTT
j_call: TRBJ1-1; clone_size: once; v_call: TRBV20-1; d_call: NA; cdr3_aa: CSARPGGYTEAFF; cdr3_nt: TGCAGTGCTAGACCGGGGGGTTACACTGAAGCTTTCTTT
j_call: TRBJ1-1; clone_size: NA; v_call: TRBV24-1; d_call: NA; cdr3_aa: CASSRTRGTEAFF; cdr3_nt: TGTGCCAGCAGCCGAACCCGAGGCACTGAAGCTTTCTTT
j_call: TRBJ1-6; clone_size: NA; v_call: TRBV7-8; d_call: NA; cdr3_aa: CASSLFAGHNSPLHF; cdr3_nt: TGTGCCAGCAGCTTGTTCGCAGGCCATAATTCACCCCTCCACTTT
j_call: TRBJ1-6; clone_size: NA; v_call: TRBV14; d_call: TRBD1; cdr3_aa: CASSLGQGGLVNSPLHF; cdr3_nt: TGTGCCAGCAGCCTCGGACAGGGAGGTTTGGTAAATTCACCCCTCCACTTT
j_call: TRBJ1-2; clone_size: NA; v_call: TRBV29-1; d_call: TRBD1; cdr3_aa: CSASGDRGYGYTF; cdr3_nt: TGCAGCGCCTCCGGGGACAGGGGCTATGGCTACACCTTC
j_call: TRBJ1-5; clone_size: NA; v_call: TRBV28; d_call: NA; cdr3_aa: CAGSSPPLGRQPQHF; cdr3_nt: TGTGCCGGCAGTTCTCCCCCGCTGGGGCGACAGCCCCAGCATTTT
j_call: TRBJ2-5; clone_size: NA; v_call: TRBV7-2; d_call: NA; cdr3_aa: CASSQVGGERGYF; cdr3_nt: TGTGCCAGCAGCCAAGTTGGTGGGGAGAGGGGGTACTTC
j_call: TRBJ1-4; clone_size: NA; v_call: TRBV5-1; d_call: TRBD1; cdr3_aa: CASSLGFQGARAEKLFF; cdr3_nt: TGCGCCAGCAGCTTGGGATTCCAGGGGGCTCGTGCTGAAAAACTGTTTTTT
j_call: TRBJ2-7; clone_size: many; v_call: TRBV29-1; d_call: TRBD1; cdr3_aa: CSVGQGAFEQYF; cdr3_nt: TGCAGCGTCGGACAGGGGGCGTTCGAGCAGTACTTC
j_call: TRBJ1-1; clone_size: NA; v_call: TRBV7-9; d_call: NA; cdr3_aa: CASSSTGPINTEAFF; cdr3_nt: TGTGCCAGCAGCTCGACCGGGCCCATAAACACTGAAGCTTTCTTT
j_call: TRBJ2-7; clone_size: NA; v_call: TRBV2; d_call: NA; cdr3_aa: CASSEYRVAGEQYF; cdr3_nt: TGTGCCAGCAGTGAATACCGGGTCGCGGGGGAGCAGTACTTC
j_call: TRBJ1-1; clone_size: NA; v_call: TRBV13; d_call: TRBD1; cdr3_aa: CASSFGGVGQTFTEAFF; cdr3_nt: TGTGCCAGCAGCTTCGGGGGCGTGGGACAGACTTTCACTGAAGCTTTCTTT
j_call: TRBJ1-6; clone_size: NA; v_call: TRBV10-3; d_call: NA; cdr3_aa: CAISSQDKGSPLHF; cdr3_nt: TGTGCCATCAGTTCACAGGACAAGGGCTCACCCCTCCACTTT
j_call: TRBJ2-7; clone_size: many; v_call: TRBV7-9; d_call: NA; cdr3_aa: CASSPEAGRREQYF; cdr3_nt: TGTGCCAGCAGCCCCGAGGCGGGACGGAGGGAGCAGTACTTC
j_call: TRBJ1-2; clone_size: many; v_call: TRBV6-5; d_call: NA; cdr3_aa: CASSWRQNYGYTF; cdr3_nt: TGTGCCAGCAGTTGGAGGCAAAACTATGGCTACACCTTC
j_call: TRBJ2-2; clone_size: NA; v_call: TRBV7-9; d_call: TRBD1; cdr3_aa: CASSERTGGLTGELFF; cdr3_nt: TGTGCCAGCAGCGAAAGGACAGGGGGATTAACCGGGGAGCTGTTTTTT
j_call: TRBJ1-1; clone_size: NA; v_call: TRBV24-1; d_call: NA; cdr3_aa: CATSDPKTVNTEAFF; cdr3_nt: TGTGCCACCAGTGACCCCAAGACAGTAAACACTGAAGCTTTCTTT
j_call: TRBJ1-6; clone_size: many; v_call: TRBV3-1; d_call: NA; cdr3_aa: CASSQRDSPLHF; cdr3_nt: TGTGCCAGCAGCCAACGGGATTCACCCCTCCACTTT